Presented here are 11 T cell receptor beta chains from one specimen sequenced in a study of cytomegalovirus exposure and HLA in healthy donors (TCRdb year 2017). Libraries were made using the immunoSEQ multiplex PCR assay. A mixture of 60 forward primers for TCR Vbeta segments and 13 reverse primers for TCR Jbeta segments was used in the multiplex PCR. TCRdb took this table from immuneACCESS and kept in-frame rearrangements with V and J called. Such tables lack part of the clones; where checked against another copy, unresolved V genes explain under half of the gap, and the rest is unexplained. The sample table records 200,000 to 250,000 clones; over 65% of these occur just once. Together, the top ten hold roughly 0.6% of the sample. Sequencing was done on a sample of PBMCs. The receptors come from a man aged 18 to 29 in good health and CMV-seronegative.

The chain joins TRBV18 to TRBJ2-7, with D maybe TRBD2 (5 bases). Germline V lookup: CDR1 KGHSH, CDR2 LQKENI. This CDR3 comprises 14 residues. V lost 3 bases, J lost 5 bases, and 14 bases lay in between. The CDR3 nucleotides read TGTGCCAGCTCACCGTCCGGGGTTGATCACGAGCAGTACTTC. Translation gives CASSPSGVDHEQYF.

CDR3 loop: CSVEFGALEAFF. CDR3 bases: TGCAGCGTTGAATTTGGGGCACTTGAAGCTTTCTTT. The chain joins TRBV29-1 to TRBJ1-1, with D perhaps matching TRBD1 (5 bases). This CDR3 is built from 12 residues. Germline V gene data show CDR1 as SQVTM and CDR2 as ANQGSEA. V lost 2 bases and J lost 7, with 11 bases in between.

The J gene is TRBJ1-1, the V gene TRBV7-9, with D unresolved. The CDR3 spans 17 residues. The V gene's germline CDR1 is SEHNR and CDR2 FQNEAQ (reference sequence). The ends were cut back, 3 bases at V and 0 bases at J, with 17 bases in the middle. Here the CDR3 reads CASSLRERRYLNTEAFF. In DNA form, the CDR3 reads TGTGCCAGCAGCTTGCGGGAGCGCCGGTACCTGAACACTGAAGCTTTCTTT.

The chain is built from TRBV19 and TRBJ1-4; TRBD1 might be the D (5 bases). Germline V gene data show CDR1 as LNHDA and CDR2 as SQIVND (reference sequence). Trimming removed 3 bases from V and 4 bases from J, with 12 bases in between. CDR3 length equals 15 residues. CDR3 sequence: CASSIRVGLNEKLFF. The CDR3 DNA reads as TGTGCCAGTAGTATCCGGGTGGGGCTTAATGAAAAACTGTTTTTT.

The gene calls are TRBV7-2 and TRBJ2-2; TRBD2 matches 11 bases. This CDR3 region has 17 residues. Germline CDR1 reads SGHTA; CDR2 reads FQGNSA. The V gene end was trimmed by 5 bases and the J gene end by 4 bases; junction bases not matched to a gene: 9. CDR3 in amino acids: CASSRGGSGRATGELFF. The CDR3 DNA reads TGTGCCAGCAGCCGGGGGGGTAGCGGGAGGGCCACCGGGGAGCTGTTTTTT.

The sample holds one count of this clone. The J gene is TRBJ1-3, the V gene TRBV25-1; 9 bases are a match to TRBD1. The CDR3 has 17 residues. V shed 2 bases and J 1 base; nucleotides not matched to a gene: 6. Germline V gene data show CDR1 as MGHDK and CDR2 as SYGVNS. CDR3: CASSERTGDSSGNTIYF. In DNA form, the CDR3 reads TGTGCCAGCAGTGAACGGACAGGGGATTCATCTGGAAACACCATATATTTT.

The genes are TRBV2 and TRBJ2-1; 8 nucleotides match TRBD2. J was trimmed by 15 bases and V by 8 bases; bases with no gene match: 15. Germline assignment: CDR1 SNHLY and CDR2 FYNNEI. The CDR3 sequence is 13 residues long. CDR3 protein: CASSQTPGLGSFF. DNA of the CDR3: TGTGCCAGCTCACAAACGCCGGGACTAGGCTCGTTCTTC. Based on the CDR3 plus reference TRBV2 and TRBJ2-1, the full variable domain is EPEVTQTPSHQVTQMGQEVILRCVPISNHLYFYWYRQILGQKVEFLVSFYNNEISEKSEIFDDQFSVERPDGSNFTLKIRSTKLEDSAMYFCASSQTPGLGSFFGPGTRLTVL.

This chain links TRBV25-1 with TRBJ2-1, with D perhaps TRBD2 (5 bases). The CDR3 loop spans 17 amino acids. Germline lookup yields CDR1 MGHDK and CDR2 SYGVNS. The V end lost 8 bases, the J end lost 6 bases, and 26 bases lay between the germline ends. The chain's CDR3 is CASLPPLSGIWGNEQFF. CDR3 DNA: TGTGCCAGCTTGCCTCCGCTAAGCGGAATCTGGGGCAATGAGCAGTTCTTC.

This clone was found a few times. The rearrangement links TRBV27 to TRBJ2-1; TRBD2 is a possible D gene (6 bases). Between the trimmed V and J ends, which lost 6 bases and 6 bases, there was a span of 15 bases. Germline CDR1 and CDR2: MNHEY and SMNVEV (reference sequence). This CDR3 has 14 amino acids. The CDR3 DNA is TGTGCCAGCAGCTTAACGGGACTTCTCAATGAGCAGTTCTTC. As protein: CASSLTGLLNEQFF.

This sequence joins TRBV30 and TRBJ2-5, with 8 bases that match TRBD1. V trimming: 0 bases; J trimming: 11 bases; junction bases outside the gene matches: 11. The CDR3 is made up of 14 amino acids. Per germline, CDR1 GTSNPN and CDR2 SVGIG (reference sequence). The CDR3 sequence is CAWSVLGTGPEQYF. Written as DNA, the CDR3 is TGTGCCTGGAGTGTACTGGGGACAGGCCCAGAGCAGTACTTC.

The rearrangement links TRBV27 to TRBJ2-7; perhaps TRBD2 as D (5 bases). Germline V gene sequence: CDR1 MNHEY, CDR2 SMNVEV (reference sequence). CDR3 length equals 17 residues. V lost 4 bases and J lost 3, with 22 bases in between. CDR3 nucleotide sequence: TGTGCCAGCAGTTCCGACGAGACGGGGTATACCCTCTACGAGCAGTACTTC. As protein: CASSSDETGYTLYEQYF.